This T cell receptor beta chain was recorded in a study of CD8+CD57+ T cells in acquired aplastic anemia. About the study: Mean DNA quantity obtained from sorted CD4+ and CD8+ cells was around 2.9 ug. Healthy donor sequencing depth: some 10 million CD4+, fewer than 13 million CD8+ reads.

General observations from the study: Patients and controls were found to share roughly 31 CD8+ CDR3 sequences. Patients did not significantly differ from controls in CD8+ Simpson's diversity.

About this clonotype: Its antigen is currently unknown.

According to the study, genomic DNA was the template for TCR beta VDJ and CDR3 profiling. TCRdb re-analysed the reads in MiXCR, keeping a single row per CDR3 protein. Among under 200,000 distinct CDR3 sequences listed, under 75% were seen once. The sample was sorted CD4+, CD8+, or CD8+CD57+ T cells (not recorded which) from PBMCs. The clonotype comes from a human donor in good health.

The CDR3 DNA follows: TGCAGTGCTAGAGGGGGGCGCGGGGGGATTAACTATGGCTACACCTTC. Its protein is CSARGGRGGINYGYTF. V and J are TRBV20-1 and TRBJ1-2; perhaps TRBD1 as D (6 bases). Trimming removed 1 base from V and 1 base from J, with 16 bases in between. The CDR3 extends over 16 amino acids. Per germline, CDR1 DFQATT and CDR2 SNEGSKA (reference sequence).